The rows below give T cell receptor beta chains drawn from one sample of a study of cytomegalovirus exposure and HLA in healthy donors. Clones were sequenced by immunoSEQ multiplex PCR, and TCRdb holds only the in-frame ones, with some missing. The sample contains tens of thousands of clones, roughly 96% of which appear only once. The sample comprised PBMCs. The source is a woman aged 18-29 years in good health and CMV-seropositive. Both conserved end residues are part of each CDR3. D genes are given only for firm matches. Clone sizes are given selectively: once, few, many, or a class where the clone is expanded.

>TRBV19|-|TRBD1|TRBJ2-5
CASSIGSDRDTQYF
TGTGCCAGTAGTATAGGGTCCGACAGGGACACCCAGTACTTC
>TRBV19|-|TRBD2|TRBJ2-2
CASSRTGGPRTGELFF
TGTGCCAGTAGTCGGACGGGAGGGCCGAGGACCGGGGAGCTGTTTTTT
>TRBV5-1|-|TRBD2|TRBJ2-1
CASSPTPAGTTHNEQFF
TGCGCCAGCAGCCCCACCCCGGCCGGGACTACACACAATGAGCAGTTCTTC
>TRBV7-3|-|TRBD2|TRBJ2-1
CASSNSGFKDNEQFF
TGTGCCAGCAGCAATAGCGGGTTCAAGGACAATGAGCAGTTCTTC
>TRBV4-2|-|TRBD2|TRBJ2-1
CASSHYGGASYNEQFF
TGTGCCAGCAGCCACTACGGGGGGGCCTCCTACAATGAGCAGTTCTTC
>TRBV27|-|-|TRBJ1-5
CASRTSGLFNQPQHF
TGTGCCAGCAGGACGTCAGGTCTTTTTAATCAGCCCCAGCATTTT
>TRBV7-3|-|TRBD1|TRBJ1-5
CASSLDRGQPQHF
TGTGCCAGCAGCCTGGACAGGGGTCAGCCCCAGCATTTT
>TRBV10-2|-|TRBD1|TRBJ1-1
CASSGDRARGYTEAFF
TGCGCCAGCAGCGGCGACAGGGCCCGGGGGTACACTGAAGCTTTCTTT
>TRBV19|-|TRBD1|TRBJ1-5
CASSTPGQLNQPQHF
TGTGCCAGTAGTACCCCGGGACAGTTAAATCAGCCCCAGCATTTT
>TRBV2|once|TRBD1|TRBJ2-1
CASSELRGRNEQFF
TGTGCCAGCAGTGAACTCAGGGGGCGAAATGAGCAGTTCTTC
>TRBV7-9|-|-|TRBJ2-7
CASSLASEAYEQYF
TGTGCCAGCAGCTTGGCTAGCGAAGCCTACGAGCAGTACTTC
>TRBV5-1|once|-|TRBJ2-5
CASGEGDLQETQYF
TGCGCCAGCGGGGAGGGGGACCTCCAAGAGACCCAGTACTTC
>TRBV9|-|-|TRBJ2-2
CASSGRDSNTGELFF
TGTGCCAGCAGCGGGAGGGACTCTAACACCGGGGAGCTGTTTTTT
>TRBV28|-|-|TRBJ1-3
CASSPHQGTGNTIYF
TGTGCCAGCAGTCCCCATCAGGGAACTGGAAACACCATATATTTT
>TRBV9|-|TRBD2|TRBJ2-1
CASSVGAGGPQTGEQFF
TGTGCCAGCAGCGTTGGGGCGGGGGGACCCCAGACGGGTGAGCAGTTCTTC
>TRBV6-5|-|-|TRBJ1-2
CASSTQGGRNYGYTF
TGTGCCAGCAGTACTCAGGGAGGGAGGAACTATGGCTACACCTTC
>TRBV7-8|-|-|TRBJ1-5
CASSLSWAGAYQPQHF
TGTGCCAGCAGCTTAAGTTGGGCAGGGGCCTATCAGCCCCAGCATTTT
>TRBV4-2|once|-|TRBJ2-3
CASSQAGESTDTQYF
TGTGCCAGCAGCCAAGCAGGGGAGAGCACAGATACGCAGTATTTT
>TRBV9|-|-|TRBJ2-7
CASSAGLVSYEQYF
TGTGCCAGCAGCGCGGGACTTGTCTCCTACGAGCAGTACTTC
>TRBV19|once|-|TRBJ1-6
CASSMLGRDGSPLHF
TGTGCCAGTAGTATGCTGGGGAGGGATGGGTCACCCCTCCACTTT
>TRBV28|-|TRBD1|TRBJ1-2
CASSSQGAGGDGYTF
TGTGCCAGCAGCTCCCAGGGGGCAGGTGGGGATGGCTACACCTTC
>TRBV5-1|-|-|TRBJ2-7
CASSNLDPSYEQYF
TGCGCCAGCAGCAACCTAGACCCCTCCTACGAGCAGTACTTC
>TRBV27|-|TRBD1|TRBJ2-1
CASSLRTGADHRSSYNEQFF
TGTGCCAGCAGTTTACGGACAGGCGCCGACCACAGAAGCTCCTACAATGAGCAGTTCTTC
>TRBV21-1|-|-|TRBJ2-6
CASSKAADGKATGANVLTF
TGTGCCAGCAGCAAAGCGGCTGACGGGAAGGCTACTGGGGCCAACGTCCTGACTTTC
>TRBV7-3|once|-|TRBJ1-3
CASSLSTGSGNTIYF
TGTGCCAGCAGCTTATCAACGGGGAGTGGAAACACCATATATTTT
>TRBV10-1|-|-|TRBJ1-5
CASSETSSWGLGPQHF
TGCGCCAGCAGTGAGACCTCCTCCTGGGGGCTAGGGCCCCAGCATTTT
>TRBV4-1|-|TRBD2|TRBJ2-7
CASSPTGGIYEQYF
TGCGCCAGCAGCCCGACGGGAGGGATCTACGAGCAGTACTTC
>TRBV7-7|-|TRBD1|TRBJ1-5
CASSSDTGGWDQPQHF
TGTGCTAGCAGCTCAGACACAGGGGGCTGGGATCAGCCCCAGCATTTT
>TRBV9|-|TRBD2|TRBJ2-1
CASSELWTSGRNEQFF
TGTGCCAGCAGCGAGCTGTGGACTAGCGGGAGAAATGAGCAGTTCTTC
>TRBV7-8|-|TRBD1|TRBJ1-1
CASSLNRGRVSMNTEAFF
TGTGCCAGCAGCTTGAACAGGGGGCGAGTATCCATGAACACTGAAGCTTTCTTT
>TRBV7-9|-|-|TRBJ1-2
CASSLSGGNYGYTF
TGTGCCAGCAGCTTATCGGGGGGTAACTATGGCTACACCTTC
>TRBV2|-|-|TRBJ2-7
CASSEFYWRPSRNEQYF
TGTGCCAGCAGTGAATTTTATTGGAGGCCTAGCCGAAACGAGCAGTACTTC
>TRBV7-2|-|-|TRBJ1-3
CASSIRRPRTDTIYF
TGTGCCAGCAGCATAAGGAGGCCCCGCACGGACACCATATATTTT
>TRBV19|-|TRBD2|TRBJ2-3
CASSMVSSGTAGADTQYF
TGTGCCAGTAGTATGGTGTCTAGCGGAACGGCCGGGGCAGATACGCAGTATTTT
>TRBV13|-|TRBD1|TRBJ2-3
CASSGRDRAADTQYF
TGTGCCAGCAGCGGACGGGACAGGGCTGCAGATACGCAGTATTTT
>TRBV25-1|-|TRBD1|TRBJ2-1
CASSANRGHYNEQFF
TGTGCCAGCAGTGCAAACAGGGGGCACTACAATGAGCAGTTCTTC
>TRBV6-1|-|-|TRBJ1-5
CASSELGFNQPQHF
TGTGCCAGCAGTGAGCTAGGTTTCAATCAGCCCCAGCATTTT
>TRBV6-6|-|-|TRBJ1-5
CASTPDSSNQPQHF
TGTGCCAGCACCCCGGACAGTAGCAATCAGCCCCAGCATTTT